The 32 T cell receptor beta chains below were found in one sample sequenced in a study of shared clonotypes between healthy human individuals. Only in-frame clones appear in the TCRdb table, and some are missing; sequencing was by immunoSEQ multiplex PCR. The sample shows approximately 100,000 clones, under 70% of them seen only once. The material sequenced was memory CD8+ T cells sorted from blood. This sample's subset: CD45RO+ cells pooled with CCR7-negative TemRA cells. The receptors were gathered from a young woman in good health.

This chain connects TRBV10-3 to TRBJ1-1; the D is unclear. Germline V CDR1 and CDR2: ENHRY, SYGVKD. The CDR3 has 14 residues. With 3 bases removed from V and 0 bases from J, the gap between germline ends came to 8 bases. The CDR3 is CAISDPVVNTEAFF. The CDR3 nucleotides are TGTGCCATCAGTGATCCCGTGGTGAACACTGAAGCTTTCTTT.

The chain has TRBV7-3 and TRBJ2-7; D gene uncertain. V lost 2 bases and J 2 bases, leaving 7 bases between the germline ends. The CDR3 covers 13 residues. The germline gives CDR1 SGHTA, CDR2 FQGTGA. CDR3 loop: CASSLGIAYEQYF. The CDR3 DNA sequence: TGTGCCAGCAGCTTAGGCATCGCCTACGAGCAGTACTTC.

This clone was recorded once. CDR3 sequence: CASSKPRTGAVANTGELFF. As DNA, the CDR3 is TGTGCCAGCAGCAAGCCCCGGACAGGGGCGGTGGCGAACACCGGGGAGCTGTTTTTT. The chain employs TRBV2 and TRBJ2-2; TRBD1 matches 9 bases. Germline assignment: CDR1 SNHLY and CDR2 FYNNEI. Germline trimming cut 6 bases from V and 0 bases from J; bases unmatched to any gene: 14. CDR3 length equals 19 residues.

The CDR3 reads CASSPDLSSGELFF. CDR3 DNA sequence: TGCGCCAGCAGTCCGGACCTCTCTTCGGGGGAGCTGTTTTTT. This chain joins TRBV10-1 and TRBJ2-2; D ambiguous. Germline lookup yields CDR1 WNHNN and CDR2 SYGVQD (reference sequence). The V end lost 5 bases, the J end lost 8 bases, and 15 bases lay between the germline ends. The CDR3 sequence is 14 residues long.

This rearrangement joins TRBV27 to TRBJ2-1, with TRBD2 matching over 11 bases. The CDR3 is made up of 15 amino acids. Looked up from germline, CDR1 is MNHEY and CDR2 is SMNVEV (reference sequence). V lost 4 bases, J lost 8 bases, and 7 bases stayed unmatched. The CDR3: CASSSRSGRGYEQFF. Written as DNA, the CDR3 is TGTGCCAGCAGTTCCCGTAGCGGGAGGGGATATGAGCAGTTCTTC.

This clone has more than one count but fewer than ten. The chain uses TRBV6-1 and TRBJ2-5; a weak D match, TRBD2 (6 bases). The J call is doubtful: the DNA matches TRBJ2-7 better. The CDR3 runs to 17 residues. Per germline, CDR1 MNHNS and CDR2 SASEGT. The CDR3 nucleotides read TGTGCCAGCAGTGAATCCACAGCTGGACGGGGGTCCTACGAGCAGTACTTC. It yields the protein CASSESTAGRGSYEQYF.

This clone was observed a handful of times. This chain links TRBV4-2 with TRBJ2-2; maybe TRBD1 (5 bases). Trimming removed 6 bases at V and 4 bases at J, with 21 bases between. Germline values: CDR1 LGHNA, CDR2 YNFKEQ. The CDR3 has 17 amino acids. CDR3 in amino acids: CASRDSAWGLGTGELFF. CDR3 DNA sequence: TGTGCCAGCAGAGACAGTGCGTGGGGATTGGGCACCGGGGAGCTGTTTTTT.

This clone has more than one count but fewer than ten. The chain couples TRBV14 to TRBJ2-7, with D unresolved. V was clipped by 1 base and J by 3 bases, with 4 bases between them. Germline loops: CDR1 SGHDN, CDR2 FVKESK. The CDR3 extends over 12 amino acids. This chain's CDR3 is CASSQAGYEQYF. CDR3 nucleotides: TGTGCCAGCAGCCAAGCAGGCTACGAGCAGTACTTC. Complete variable domain (other parts from reference TRBV14 and TRBJ2-7): EAGVTQFPSHSVIEKGQTVTLRCDPISGHDNLYWYRRVMGKEIKFLLHFVKESKQDESGMPNNRFLAERTGGTYSTLKVQPAELEDSGVYFCASSQAGYEQYFGPGTRLTVT.

This clone was seen a few times. The CDR3 here is CASSSTGSGNQPQHF. CDR3 bases: TGTGCCAGCAGCTCGACAGGGTCAGGCAATCAGCCCCAGCATTTT. J is TRBJ1-5 and V is TRBV7-7, with 7 bases aligning to TRBD1. This CDR3 has 15 amino acids. V was pared by 4 bases and J by 2 bases, with 5 bases of the junction left unmatched. Germline CDR1 SSHAT, CDR2 FNYEAQ (reference sequence).

There are a few counts of this clone. The chain uses TRBV19 and TRBJ2-4; 9 bases map to TRBD1. CDR1 and CDR2 from the germline V gene are LNHDA and SQIVND (reference sequence). The CDR3 is 15 amino acids. After removal of 7 bases from V and 8 bases from J, the junction contained 12 bases not matched to a gene. In DNA form, the CDR3 reads TGTGCCAGTACCACCGGGACAGGGAGTTGGGACATTCAGTACTTC. It yields the protein CASTTGTGSWDIQYF.

The chain has TRBV5-6 and TRBJ2-7; possibly TRBD2 for D (7 bases). Trimming shortened V by 0 bases and J by 3 bases, and 13 bases separated the two germline ends. The germline gives CDR1 SGHDT, CDR2 YYEEEE. The CDR3 is 15 residues long. In DNA, the CDR3 is TGTGCCAGCAGCTTGGCGGCAGGGGAGGGCTACGAGCAGTACTTC. This sequence encodes CASSLAAGEGYEQYF.

This clone was picked up a small number of times. The rearrangement links TRBV4-1 to TRBJ2-1; TRBD2 matches at 9 bases. CDR3 size: 17 residues. V shed 4 bases and J 6 bases; nucleotides not matched to a gene: 13. The germline V gene encodes CDR1 MGHRA and CDR2 YSYEKL. DNA for the CDR3: TGCGCCAGCAGCCCGCCTTACCGGGAAGCGGGAGGCAATGAGCAGTTCTTC. It translates to CASSPPYREAGGNEQFF.

This clone was detected a few times. This chain links TRBV6-1 with TRBJ1-5, with a possible D match to TRBD1 (6 bases). This CDR3 contains 13 residues. The V end was cut by 6 bases, the J end by 3 bases, with 9 bases between. Germline-derived CDR1 and CDR2 are MNHNS and SASEGT. CDR3: CASRDSANQPQHF. In DNA form, the CDR3 reads TGTGCCAGCAGGGACAGCGCCAATCAGCCCCAGCATTTT.

On this clone: Germline and junction disagree at one end, which may indicate a read error. J is TRBJ1-2 and V is TRBV6-1; D is unclear. The V gene's germline CDR1 is MNHNS and CDR2 SASEGT. The CDR3 is 15 amino acids. The CDR3 loop reads CASSEAVCIGKTYGF. CDR3 nucleotides: TGTGCCAGCAGTGAAGCGGTCTGCATCGGAAAGACCTATGGCTTC.

This chain's CDR3 is CASSVEPDYGYTF. The CDR3 bases are TGTGCCAGCAGCGTTGAACCCGATTATGGCTACACCTTC. The rearrangement links TRBV9 to TRBJ1-2; D not resolved. Germline V gives CDR1 SGDLS, CDR2 YYNGEE. V was cut by 2 bases and J by 5 bases, with 10 bases left in between. The CDR3 contains 13 residues.

This chain joins TRBV2 and TRBJ2-2; D remains ambiguous. CDR1 is SNHLY and CDR2 is FYNNEI in the germline V gene. The V end lost 7 bases, the J end lost 1 base, and 4 bases lay between the germline ends. CDR3 length: 12 amino acids. The DNA of the CDR3 is TGTGCCAGCATTTTGAACACCGGGGAGCTGTTTTTT. This encodes CASILNTGELFF.

V and J are TRBV4-1 and TRBJ1-5; D perhaps matches TRBD1 (5 bases). This CDR3 has 15 amino acids. With 2 bases removed from V and 6 bases from J, the gap between germline ends came to 14 bases. Germline-derived CDR1 and CDR2 are MGHRA and YSYEKL. CDR3 in amino acids: CASSQRLQGGQPQHF. In nucleotides, the CDR3 is TGCGCCAGCAGCCAACGTCTCCAGGGTGGTCAGCCCCAGCATTTT.

The rearrangement uses TRBV9 and TRBJ2-2; D may be TRBD1 (6 bases). This CDR3 spans 15 amino acids. V dropped 4 bases and J dropped 0 bases, with 10 bases sitting between them. CDR1 is SGDLS, CDR2 YYNGEE, per germline. The CDR3 DNA reads as TGTGCCAGCAGCAGCCGGACAGCGAACACCGGGGAGCTGTTTTTT. Its protein product is CASSSRTANTGELFF.

The rearrangement joins TRBV10-1 to TRBJ2-7; D might be TRBD2 (6 bases). The CDR3 runs 13 residues. Trimming took off 6 bases at V and 1 base at J, with 10 bases between the two ends. The germline gives CDR1 WNHNN, CDR2 SYGVQD (reference sequence). The CDR3 region is CASRSEGSYEQYF. The CDR3 DNA follows: TGCGCCAGCAGATCGGAGGGTTCCTACGAGCAGTACTTC.

This chain joins TRBV28 and TRBJ1-5; no clear D. Germline CDR1 is MDHEN and CDR2 is SYDVKM. V lost 2 bases and J 7 bases, leaving 9 bases between the germline ends. The CDR3 sequence is 13 residues long. The CDR3 sequence is CASSLISHQPQHF. The CDR3 DNA reads as TGTGCCAGCAGTTTAATCTCCCACCAGCCCCAGCATTTT.

The chain joins TRBV28 to TRBJ1-4; no definite D call. Trimming removed 6 bases at V and 0 bases at J, with 14 bases between. This CDR3 has 16 amino acids. Germline V gene data show CDR1 as MDHEN and CDR2 as SYDVKM. CDR3 sequence reads: CASSTRHGATNEKLFF. DNA for the CDR3: TGTGCCAGCAGCACTCGGCACGGTGCAACTAATGAAAAACTGTTTTTT.

This clone showed up just once. The genes are TRBV5-1 and TRBJ2-3; D tentatively reads TRBD1 or TRBD2 (5 bases each). Trimming shortened V by 0 bases and J by 2 bases, and 10 bases separated the two germline ends. This CDR3 is built from 15 residues. CDR1 SGHRS and CDR2 YFSETQ come from the germline V gene. The CDR3 sequence: CASSLGDGVTDTQYF. The DNA for the CDR3 is TGCGCCAGCAGCTTGGGGGACGGAGTCACAGATACGCAGTATTTT. Full variable domain (remainder filled in from reference TRBV5-1 and TRBJ2-3): KAGVTQTPRYLIKTRGQQVTLSCSPISGHRSVSWYQQTPGQGLQFLFEYFSETQRNKGNFPGRFSGRQFSNSRSEMNVSTLELGDSALYLCASSLGDGVTDTQYFGPGTRLTVL.

This clone was seen more than once but under ten times. The gene calls are TRBV27 and TRBJ1-5, with D possibly matching TRBD1 (5 bases). V was shortened by 5 bases and J by 0 bases, with 23 bases between the two germline ends. Germline loops: CDR1 MNHEY, CDR2 SMNVEV (reference sequence). The CDR3 covers 19 residues. The chain's CDR3 is CASSGRGLPNFYSNQPQHF. CDR3 sequence (DNA): TGTGCCAGCAGTGGAAGGGGCCTCCCAAACTTTTATAGCAATCAGCCCCAGCATTTT.

The V gene is TRBV25-1, the J gene TRBJ2-7; 11 bases are a match to TRBD2. Germline lookup yields CDR1 MGHDK and CDR2 SYGVNS. The V and J ends lost 6 bases and 7 bases, in that order; junction bases with no gene match: 8. The CDR3 totals 14 residues. CDR3 coding DNA: TGTGCCAGCAGCGGGACTAGCGGCAAAGATGAGCAGTACTTC. This sequence encodes CASSGTSGKDEQYF.

This clone has just a few counts. The V gene is TRBV5-6, the J gene TRBJ1-1; 7 positions match TRBD1. Germline lookup yields CDR1 SGHDT and CDR2 YYEEEE. Trimming removed 0 bases from V and 11 bases from J; junction bases left unmatched: 4. CDR3 length: 12 residues. The DNA of the CDR3 is TGTGCCAGCAGCTTGGGACAGGGTCGGGCTTTCTTT. Its protein is CASSLGQGRAFF.

The chain couples TRBV25-1 to TRBJ2-2; perhaps TRBD2 as D (5 bases). Germline V gene lookup returns CDR1 MGHDK and CDR2 SYGVNS. The germline V and J ends were trimmed by 3 bases and 6 bases, with 14 bases remaining between them. The CDR3 has 15 amino acids. The CDR3 region has the DNA TGTGCCAGCAGTGAGAACCGGGATAGGGCCGGGGAGCTGTTTTTT. Its protein is CASSENRDRAGELFF.

This clone was counted between two and nine times. The chain joins TRBV25-1 to TRBJ2-7, with 7 bases identical to TRBD1. Germline values: CDR1 MGHDK, CDR2 SYGVNS. V shed 4 bases and J 1 base; nucleotides not matched to a gene: 1. The CDR3 runs 13 residues. The CDR3 here is CASSGDRSYEQYF. The CDR3 DNA reads as TGTGCCAGCAGTGGGGACAGATCCTACGAGCAGTACTTC.

The chain employs TRBV27 and TRBJ1-5; D is uncertain. The CDR3 runs 17 residues. Between the trimmed V and J ends, which lost 5 bases and 0 bases, there was a span of 17 bases. Germline values: CDR1 MNHEY, CDR2 SMNVEV (reference sequence). The CDR3 DNA reads TGTGCCAGCAGTCCTTGGACCGGACTTATTAGCAATCAGCCCCAGCATTTT. As protein: CASSPWTGLISNQPQHF.

The chain is built from TRBV28 and TRBJ2-5; D is perhaps TRBD2 (5 bases). This CDR3 region has 14 residues. Germline V gene lookup returns CDR1 MDHEN and CDR2 SYDVKM. V was clipped by 5 bases and J by 0 bases, with 10 bases between them. The CDR3 DNA reads TGTGCCAGCAGTCCCTGGCGGGACCAAGAGACCCAGTACTTC. Its protein is CASSPWRDQETQYF.

The chain employs TRBV7-2 and TRBJ1-2; D unclear. CDR1 is SGHTA and CDR2 is FQGNSA in the germline V gene. The V end was cut by 5 bases, the J end by 3 bases, with 19 bases between. This CDR3 region has 16 residues. The CDR3 spells CASSTPAIRRDYGYTF. CDR3 bases: TGTGCCAGCAGCACACCCGCCATTCGAAGAGACTATGGCTACACCTTC.

This chain connects TRBV25-1 to TRBJ2-2, with 9 nucleotides matching TRBD1. CDR1 MGHDK and CDR2 SYGVNS come from the germline V gene. The CDR3 length is 16 residues. With 4 bases clipped from V and 6 bases from J, the junction kept 9 bases outside the gene matches. The CDR3 spells CASSGPGTGLPGELFF. The CDR3 region has the DNA TGTGCCAGCAGTGGACCCGGGACAGGGTTGCCCGGGGAGCTGTTTTTT. The complete variable domain, with remaining parts taken from reference TRBV25-1 and TRBJ2-2, reads EADIYQTPRYLVIGTGKKITLECSQTMGHDKMYWYQQDPGMELHLIHYSYGVNSTEKGDLSSESTVSRIRTEHFPLTLESARPSHTSQYLCASSGPGTGLPGELFFGEGSRLTVL.

This clone was seen just once. The J gene is TRBJ2-3, the V gene TRBV28; the match to TRBD2 covers 14 bases. The CDR3 sequence is 18 residues long. After removal of 3 bases from V and 6 bases from J, the junction contained 11 bases not matched to a gene. The germline gives CDR1 MDHEN, CDR2 SYDVKM. This chain's CDR3 is CASSFGPGTSGSPDTQYF. The CDR3, as DNA: TGTGCCAGCAGTTTTGGCCCGGGGACTAGCGGGAGCCCCGATACGCAGTATTTT.